Presented here are 27 T cell receptor beta chains from one specimen sequenced in a study of blood T cell repertoires in COVID-19. Sequencing was performed with immunoSEQ multiplex PCR; in TCRdb, only in-frame clones are kept and a portion is missing. The profile shows about 320,000 clones, 80% to 90% of them singletons. Sample: PBMCs or T cells enriched from blood (not recorded which). The receptor source for this set is a man between 25 and 39 years old who had recovered from COVID-19.

CDR3 protein: CASSPFYLARTDTQYF. In DNA form, the CDR3 reads TGTGCCAGCTCACCTTTTTACCTAGCTCGTACAGATACGCAGTATTTT. V is TRBV18 and J is TRBJ2-3; D perhaps matches TRBD2 (5 bases). Germline V gene sequence: CDR1 KGHSH, CDR2 LQKENI. The CDR3 runs 16 residues. V was shortened by 3 bases and J by 3 bases, with 16 bases between the two germline ends.

The chain joins TRBV5-6 to TRBJ1-1; 7 nucleotides agree with TRBD1. This CDR3 comprises 11 residues. Germline V gene data show CDR1 as SGHDT and CDR2 as YYEEEE. The V segment lost 5 bases and the J segment 8 bases; nucleotides outside the gene matches: 3. The CDR3 loop reads CASSWGQEAFF. CDR3 coding DNA: TGTGCCAGCAGTTGGGGACAGGAAGCTTTCTTT.

The V call is TRBV27, the J call TRBJ1-5; the match to TRBD1 covers 9 bases. The CDR3 has 16 amino acids. After removal of 7 bases from V and 5 bases from J, the junction contained 12 bases not matched to a gene. The germline CDR1 and CDR2 sequences are MNHEY and SMNVEV (reference sequence). CDR3 sequence (DNA): TGTGCCAGCAAATTTTTGGGACAGGGCGTAGATCAGCCCCAGCATTTT. Its translation is CASKFLGQGVDQPQHF.

This chain uses TRBV9 with TRBJ2-7; perhaps TRBD1 as D (5 bases). The length of the CDR3 is 15 residues. The germline gives CDR1 SGDLS, CDR2 YYNGEE. Trimming cost V 4 bases and J 1 base, with 15 bases left between them. CDR3 residues: CASSPGRQLSYEQYF. In nucleotides, the CDR3 is TGTGCCAGCAGCCCAGGGCGGCAGCTTTCCTACGAGCAGTACTTC.

The genes are TRBV4-2 and TRBJ1-5; D uncertain. CDR3 length equals 17 residues. The germline V and J ends were trimmed by 4 bases and 0 bases, with 16 bases remaining between them. CDR1 is LGHNA and CDR2 is YNFKEQ in the germline V gene. CDR3 loop: CASSLIFEGNSNQPQHF. The CDR3 bases are TGTGCCAGCAGCCTGATATTTGAGGGAAATAGCAATCAGCCCCAGCATTTT.

V usage is TRBV6-5 and J usage is TRBJ1-2, with 7 positions matching TRBD1. V lost 2 bases and J lost 4; bases outside the gene matches: 1. Germline V gene data show CDR1 as MNHEY and CDR2 as SVGAGI. The CDR3 loop spans 13 amino acids. DNA of the CDR3: TGTGCCAGCAGTTACGACAGGGCCTATGGCTACACCTTC. Encoded protein: CASSYDRAYGYTF.

The V gene is TRBV10-3, the J gene TRBJ1-1, with D possibly being TRBD1 (5 bases). Trimming left V 8 bases short and J 8 bases short, with 18 bases between. The length of the CDR3 is 13 residues. The germline V gene encodes CDR1 ENHRY and CDR2 SYGVKD. CDR3 bases: TGTGCCATCCGTAGGTGGGAACAGGAGGAAGCTTTCTTT. This encodes CAIRRWEQEEAFF.

V gene TRBV7-9 combines with J gene TRBJ2-7; D possibly corresponds to TRBD2 (5 bases). The CDR3 spans 13 residues. CDR1 is SEHNR and CDR2 is FQNEAQ in the germline V gene (reference sequence). Trimming removed 4 bases at V and 5 bases at J, with 12 bases between. The CDR3 spells CASSSFAGDEQYF. The CDR3 region has the DNA TGTGCCAGCAGCTCGTTTGCGGGCGACGAGCAGTACTTC.

This chain connects TRBV5-1 to TRBJ2-1; 10 bases map to TRBD1. Losses at the gene ends were 0 bases for V and 4 bases for J; bases not matched to a gene: 4. The V gene's germline CDR1 is SGHRS and CDR2 YFSETQ. The CDR3 has 16 amino acids. CDR3 bases: TGCGCCAGCAGCTTGGGGGACAGGGGCTTTTACAATGAGCAGTTCTTC. Its protein product is CASSLGDRGFYNEQFF.

The V and J genes are TRBV19 and TRBJ1-2; TRBD1 matches 8 bases. Germline CDR1 is LNHDA and CDR2 is SQIVND (reference sequence). With 7 bases clipped from V and 1 base from J, the junction kept 14 bases outside the gene matches. This CDR3 is 17 amino acids long. The CDR3 here is CASIPGQDGGHNYGYTF. As DNA, the CDR3 is TGTGCCAGTATCCCGGGACAGGATGGAGGGCATAACTATGGCTACACCTTC.

The chain uses TRBV6-1 and TRBJ1-5, with D possibly TRBD1 on 5 matching bases. This CDR3 has 17 amino acids. With 3 bases removed from V and 3 bases from J, the gap between germline ends came to 18 bases. Germline CDR1 MNHNS, CDR2 SASEGT. CDR3 bases: TGTGCCAGCAGTGACGGGATCACTCGGGGGTTCAATCAGCCCCAGCATTTT. It is translated as CASSDGITRGFNQPQHF.

This clone was picked up one time. The chain uses TRBV28 and TRBJ2-1; D gene unclear. From germline, CDR1 is MDHEN and CDR2 SYDVKM. The CDR3 spans 11 residues. Deletions cut 4 bases from V and 10 bases from J, with 8 bases between. CDR3 loop: CASSSNREQFF. As DNA, the CDR3 is TGTGCCAGCAGTTCAAACCGGGAGCAGTTCTTC.

On this clone itself: An end of the junction does not agree with germline; a read error may underlie this. This sequence joins TRBV7-9 and TRBJ2-5; possibly TRBD2 for D (5 bases). CDR3 length: 13 residues. Germline V CDR1 and CDR2: SEHNR, FQNEAQ (reference sequence). The CDR3, as DNA: TGTGCCAGCAGCCCGGACTCCTTTAAGACCGAGTACTTC. Its translation: CASSPDSFKTEYF.

This sequence joins TRBV6-5 and TRBJ1-1, with D possibly being TRBD1 (5 bases). Trimming removed 5 bases at V and 5 bases at J, with 12 bases between. CDR1 and CDR2 from the germline V gene are MNHEY and SVGAGI. The length of the CDR3 is 13 residues. CDR3 region: CASSLQVWTEAFF. The CDR3, as DNA: TGTGCCAGCAGTCTACAGGTTTGGACTGAAGCTTTCTTT.

V gene TRBV5-1 combines with J gene TRBJ2-7; D may be TRBD1 (5 bases). Germline V gives CDR1 SGHRS, CDR2 YFSETQ. The CDR3 runs to 14 residues. Trimming took 1 base from V and 1 from J, leaving 9 bases between them. In DNA, the CDR3 is TGCGCCAGCAGCTTGTCGGACACTTCCTACGAGCAGTACTTC. This sequence encodes CASSLSDTSYEQYF.

The chain employs TRBV10-3 and TRBJ2-1; 11 bases are shared with TRBD2. Germline V CDR1 and CDR2: ENHRY, SYGVKD. Unmatched junction bases numbered 2, after V lost 7 bases and J lost 6 bases. The CDR3 totals 13 residues. The CDR3, as DNA: TGTGCCATCACTAGCGGGGGGTCCAATGAGCAGTTCTTC. As protein: CAITSGGSNEQFF.

V and J are TRBV27 and TRBJ1-1; D not resolved. Germline V lookup: CDR1 MNHEY, CDR2 SMNVEV (reference sequence). This CDR3 has 12 amino acids. V gave up 2 bases and J gave up 5 bases, with 6 bases separating them. CDR3 sequence: CASSLRGTEAFF. In nucleotides, the CDR3 is TGTGCCAGCAGTTTACGGGGAACTGAAGCTTTCTTT.

The chain couples TRBV7-2 to TRBJ2-3; 11 positions agree with TRBD2. Germline CDR1 SGHTA, CDR2 FQGNSA. With V trimmed by 1 base and J by 2 bases, 2 bases remained unmatched. This CDR3 is built from 16 residues. CDR3 DNA: TGTGCCAGCAGCTTAGGGACTAGCGGGTTCACAGATACGCAGTATTTT. This encodes CASSLGTSGFTDTQYF.

J is TRBJ2-7 and V is TRBV28; perhaps TRBD1 as D (6 bases). V lost 6 bases and J 1 base, leaving 10 bases between the germline ends. CDR1 is MDHEN, CDR2 SYDVKM, per germline. The CDR3 totals 13 residues. The CDR3 region is CASRDSLSYEQYF. The CDR3 nucleotides are TGTGCCAGCAGGGACAGCCTGTCCTACGAGCAGTACTTC. Using reference TRBV28 and TRBJ2-7 for the parts outside the CDR3, the full variable domain is DVKVTQSSRYLVKRTGEKVFLECVQDMDHENMFWYRQDPGLGLRLIYFSYDVKMKEKGDIPEGYSVSREKKERFSLILESASTNQTSMYLCASRDSLSYEQYFGPGTRLTVT.

The chain couples TRBV28 to TRBJ2-3; TRBD1 aligns across 7 bases. The CDR3 sequence is 15 residues long. Germline-derived CDR1 and CDR2 are MDHEN and SYDVKM. The J segment lost 2 bases and the V segment lost 4 bases, leaving 6 bases of the junction unmatched. DNA of the CDR3: TGTGCCAGCAGTTCGGGGACAGTTCCCACAGATACGCAGTATTTT. Protein product: CASSSGTVPTDTQYF.

V gene TRBV9 combines with J gene TRBJ2-5; D is uncertain. The CDR3 consists of 14 residues. Germline V gene lookup returns CDR1 SGDLS and CDR2 YYNGEE. Trimming took off 4 bases at V and 1 base at J, with 11 bases between the two ends. As DNA, the CDR3 is TGTGCCAGCAGCTTAACAGAGTTCCAAGAGACCCAGTACTTC. As protein: CASSLTEFQETQYF.

The V gene is TRBV28, the J gene TRBJ1-2; D is perhaps TRBD1 (5 bases). The germline CDR1 and CDR2 sequences are MDHEN and SYDVKM. The length of the CDR3 is 14 residues. Deletions cut 2 bases from V and 4 bases from J, with 11 bases between. The CDR3: CASSLLAGRYGYTF. The CDR3 DNA reads as TGTGCCAGCAGTTTACTCGCGGGACGCTATGGCTACACCTTC.

This chain joins TRBV4-2 and TRBJ2-1; the D gene is possibly TRBD1 (5 bases). With 0 bases removed from V and 0 bases from J, the gap between germline ends came to 9 bases. The CDR3 is 16 residues long. CDR1 is LGHNA and CDR2 is YNFKEQ in the germline V gene. This CDR3 reads CASSQEGPGSYNEQFF. For the CDR3, the DNA is TGTGCCAGCAGCCAAGAGGGGCCGGGCTCCTACAATGAGCAGTTCTTC.

The chain has TRBV2 and TRBJ1-2; D ambiguous. The V gene lost 8 bases and the J gene lost 6 bases, with 10 bases spanning the gap. The CDR3 runs 11 residues. Germline values: CDR1 SNHLY, CDR2 FYNNEI. The CDR3 loop reads CASWGVDGYTF. The CDR3 DNA reads as TGTGCCAGCTGGGGAGTCGATGGCTACACCTTC.

J is TRBJ1-6 and V is TRBV28; weak D call: TRBD1 (5 bases). This CDR3 has 14 residues. Germline V gene sequence: CDR1 MDHEN, CDR2 SYDVKM. Trimming removed 8 bases from V and 7 bases from J, with 15 bases in between. The CDR3 sequence: CASRLTGTNSPLHF. For the CDR3, the DNA is TGTGCCAGCCGTCTAACAGGAACCAATTCACCCCTCCACTTT.

V usage is TRBV2 and J usage is TRBJ2-7; D perhaps matches TRBD1 (6 bases). The CDR3 totals 13 residues. Deletions cut 5 bases from V and 0 bases from J, with 8 bases between. Germline assignment: CDR1 SNHLY and CDR2 FYNNEI. CDR3 nucleotides: TGTGCCAGCAGTAAGGACAGCTCCTACGAGCAGTACTTC. It translates to CASSKDSSYEQYF.

This clone was observed a few times. The gene calls are TRBV7-6 and TRBJ2-5; weak D call: TRBD2 (5 bases). Germline V gene sequence: CDR1 SGHVS, CDR2 FNYEAQ. V lost 0 bases and J lost 4, with 6 bases in between. There are 13 residues in the CDR3. The CDR3 region has the DNA TGTGCCAGCAGCTTAGCGCGGGTAGAGACCCAGTACTTC. Protein product: CASSLARVETQYF. The full variable domain, rest sourced from reference TRBV7-6 and TRBJ2-5, is GAGVSQSPRYKVTKRGQDVALRCDPISGHVSLYWYRQALGQGPEFLTYFNYEAQQDKSGLPNDRFSAERPEGSISTLTIQRTEQRDSAMYRCASSLARVETQYFGPGTRLLVL.